This TCR beta chain is drawn from a study of beta chain features in type 1 diabetes. General study findings and limits: Shorter TCRB CDR3s, moderately but significantly so, were found in Type 1 diabetes patients in all four CD4+ subsets. Individuals with type 1 diabetes displayed fewer insertions and more deletions at VDJ junctions. Whether HLA type affects TCRB rearrangement stayed undetermined in the present work.

Germline-derived CDR1 and CDR2 are MNHEY and SVGAGI. There are 16 residues in the CDR3. The V and J ends lost 0 bases and 7 bases respectively, with 13 bases between them. Populations isolated by sorting all had purity greater than 95%. Every bit of the isolated RNA underwent reverse transcription, so sequencing read expressed TCRB transcripts. TCRdb's table, derived via immunoSEQ multiplex PCR, lists solely in-frame clones and lacks some. The table includes 600,000 to 750,000 clones, around 12% detected once. Turning to this clone: Antigen specificity is unknown.

The source material was naive CD4+ T cells from blood. V gene TRBV6-5 combines with J gene TRBJ1-6, with D tentatively TRBD1 (5 bases). The receptor's source is a man aged 30-40 years with type 1 diabetes. The DNA for the CDR3 is TGTGCCAGCAGTTACTCCGGTGGGCAGGGCAATTCACCCCTCCACTTT. This sequence encodes CASSYSGGQGNSPLHF.